The source of this T cell receptor beta chain is a study of blood T cell repertoires in COVID-19. Participants had their cohort set by participant-reported clinical history. Resolution of symptoms, clearance, or two negative PCRs was present in recovered Cohort 3 donors. Germline V CDR1 and CDR2: SGHDN, FVKESK. The J segment lost 13 bases and the V segment lost 4 bases, leaving 9 bases of the junction unmatched. This CDR3 has 14 amino acids. Study processing details: How many nucleated cells were present was estimated from reference gene primer amplification. Profiling relied on immunoSEQ multiplex PCR, and the TCRdb table lists in-frame clones only, not all of them. That table supplies the V and J calls and clone size; D and trimming were determined from the DNA. In the table there are 300,000 to 350,000 clones, roughly 88% of which are singletons.

J is TRBJ2-6 and V is TRBV14, with TRBD1 identical over 8 bases. Source material: PBMCs or T cells enriched from blood (not recorded which). This TCR came from a young man who had recovered from COVID-19. The CDR3 is CASSPWDRPYVLTF. Here the CDR3 DNA reads TGTGCCAGCAGCCCGTGGGACAGGCCTTATGTCCTGACTTTC.